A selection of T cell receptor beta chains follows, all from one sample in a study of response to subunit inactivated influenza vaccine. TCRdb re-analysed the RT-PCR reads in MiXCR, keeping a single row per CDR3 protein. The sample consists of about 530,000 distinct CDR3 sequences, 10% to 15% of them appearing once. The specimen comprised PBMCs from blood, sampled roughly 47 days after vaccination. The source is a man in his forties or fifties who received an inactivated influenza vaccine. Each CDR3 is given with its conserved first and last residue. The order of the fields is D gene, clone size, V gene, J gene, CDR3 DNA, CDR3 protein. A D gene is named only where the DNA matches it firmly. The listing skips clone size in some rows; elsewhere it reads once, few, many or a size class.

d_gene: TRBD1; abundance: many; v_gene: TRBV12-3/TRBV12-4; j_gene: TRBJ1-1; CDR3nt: TGTGCCAGCAGTTTATCGGGGACAGGGGGCACTGAAGCTTTCTTT; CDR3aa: CASSLSGTGGTEAFF
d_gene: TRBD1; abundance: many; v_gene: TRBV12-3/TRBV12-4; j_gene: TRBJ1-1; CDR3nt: TGTGCCAGCAGTGCGGGACAGCTGAACACTGAAGCTTTCTTT; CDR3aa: CASSAGQLNTEAFF
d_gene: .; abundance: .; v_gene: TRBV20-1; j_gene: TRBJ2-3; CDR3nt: TGCAGTGCTATCTGGGACTTAACTACAGATACGCAGTATTTT; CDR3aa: CSAIWDLTTDTQYF
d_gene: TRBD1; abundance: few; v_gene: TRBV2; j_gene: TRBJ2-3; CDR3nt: TGTGCCAGCAGTGAAATGGACAGGCGACGCCTAAGCACAGATACGCAGTATTTT; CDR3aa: CASSEMDRRRLSTDTQYF
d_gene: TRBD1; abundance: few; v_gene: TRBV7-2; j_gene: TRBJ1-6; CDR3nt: TGTGCCAGCAGCTTGGGACAGACTTTTAATTCACCCCTCCACTTT; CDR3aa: CASSLGQTFNSPLHF
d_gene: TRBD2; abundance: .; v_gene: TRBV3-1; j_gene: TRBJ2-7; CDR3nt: TGTGCCAGCAGCCGAAACCCACTAGCGGGAGGTAAAGAGCAGTACTTC; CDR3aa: CASSRNPLAGGKEQYF
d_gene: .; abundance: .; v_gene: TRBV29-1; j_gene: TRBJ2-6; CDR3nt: TGCAGCGTTTTGACAGGTCCAACTGGGGCCAACGTCCTGACTTTC; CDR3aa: CSVLTGPTGANVLTF
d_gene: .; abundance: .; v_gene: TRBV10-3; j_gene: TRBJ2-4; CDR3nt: TGTGCCATCAGTGGAGGCGGCGGCATTCAGTACTTC; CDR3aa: CAISGGGGIQYF
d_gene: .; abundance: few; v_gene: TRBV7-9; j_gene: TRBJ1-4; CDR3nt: TGTGCCAGCAGCTTACCCCCGGGGAGGGGGAATGGTGAAAAACTGTTTTTT; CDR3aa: CASSLPPGRGNGEKLFF
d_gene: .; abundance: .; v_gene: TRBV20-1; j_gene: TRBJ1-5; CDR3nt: TGCAGTGCTATCAGGGAACAGATTTTCTATCAGCCCCAGCATTTT; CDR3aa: CSAIREQIFYQPQHF
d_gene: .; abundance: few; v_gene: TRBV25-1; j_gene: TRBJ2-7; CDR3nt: TGTGCCAGCGGGGATGTGTACGAGCAGTACTTC; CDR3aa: CASGDVYEQYF
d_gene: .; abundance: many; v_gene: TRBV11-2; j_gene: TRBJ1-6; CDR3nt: TGTGCCAGCAGCTTAGCTCCAGTGAACTATAATTCACCCCTCCACTTT; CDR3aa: CASSLAPVNYNSPLHF
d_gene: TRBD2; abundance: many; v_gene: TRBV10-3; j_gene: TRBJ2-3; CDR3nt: TGTGCCATGAGGGGGACTAGCGGCACAGATACGCAGTATTTT; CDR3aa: CAMRGTSGTDTQYF
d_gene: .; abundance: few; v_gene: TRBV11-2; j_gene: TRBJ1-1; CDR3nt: TGTGCCAGCAGCTTAGGGATCACTGAAGCTTTCTTT; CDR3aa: CASSLGITEAFF
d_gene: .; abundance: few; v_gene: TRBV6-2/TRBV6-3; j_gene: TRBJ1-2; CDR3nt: TGTGCCAGCAGTTACCTCCAGGGGAGGGATGGCTACACCTTC; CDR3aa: CASSYLQGRDGYTF
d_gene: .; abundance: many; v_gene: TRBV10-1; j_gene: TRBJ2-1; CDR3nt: TGCGCCAGCGGACAGACCGGGTTGGATGAGCAGTTCTTC; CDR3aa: CASGQTGLDEQFF
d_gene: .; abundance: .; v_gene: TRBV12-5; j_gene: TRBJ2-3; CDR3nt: TGTGCTAGTGGTTTTGGGGGGCGCGACACAGATACGCAGTATTTT; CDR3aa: CASGFGGRDTDTQYF
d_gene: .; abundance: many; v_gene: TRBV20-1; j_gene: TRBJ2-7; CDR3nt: TGCAGTGCTAGAGATCTTATGGGGAGGTACACCTACGAGCAGTACTTC; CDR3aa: CSARDLMGRYTYEQYF
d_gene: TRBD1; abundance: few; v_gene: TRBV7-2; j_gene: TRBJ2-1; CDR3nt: TGTGCCAGCAGCTTAATGGGGACAGGGGACGAGCAGTTCTTC; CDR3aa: CASSLMGTGDEQFF
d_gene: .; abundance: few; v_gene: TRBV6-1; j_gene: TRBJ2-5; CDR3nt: TGTGCCAGCAGCCGCCCCGGGACCCCAGAGACCCAGTACTTC; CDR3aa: CASSRPGTPETQYF
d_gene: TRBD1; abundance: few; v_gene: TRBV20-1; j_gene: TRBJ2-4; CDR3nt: TGCAGTACCACCCGACAGGGCAGCTTAGCCAAAAACATTCAGTACTTC; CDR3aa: CSTTRQGSLAKNIQYF
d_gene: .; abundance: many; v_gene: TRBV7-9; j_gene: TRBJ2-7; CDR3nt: TGTGCCCCCCGCACCGAGCAGTACTTC; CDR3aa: CAPRTEQYF
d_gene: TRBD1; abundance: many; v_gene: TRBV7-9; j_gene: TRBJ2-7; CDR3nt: TGTGCCAGCAGCTTTAGCCCTTCGACAGGGGCCTACGAGCAGTACTTC; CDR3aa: CASSFSPSTGAYEQYF
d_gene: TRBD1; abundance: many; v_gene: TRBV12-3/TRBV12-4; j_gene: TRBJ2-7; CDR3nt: TGTGCCAGCAGTGCGGACAGGGGCAGCGAGCAGTACTTC; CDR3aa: CASSADRGSEQYF
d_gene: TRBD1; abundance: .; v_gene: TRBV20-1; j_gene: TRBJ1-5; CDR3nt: TGCAGTGCCCTGGACAGGGGCAGTCAGCCCCAGCATTTT; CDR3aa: CSALDRGSQPQHF
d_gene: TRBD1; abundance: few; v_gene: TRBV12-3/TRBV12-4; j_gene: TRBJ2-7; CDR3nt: TGTGCCAGCAGTCCCTGGGGACAGGGTTTCCACGAGCAGTACTTC; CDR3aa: CASSPWGQGFHEQYF